The clone carrying this T cell receptor (beta chain) turned up a few times. Its matching antigen is unknown. The data were obtained in a study of T cell repertoires in cytomegalovirus infection. Overall study context: Public TCR beta signatures indicated both CMV infection and matching HLA type.

Whole-study results and caveats: It was HLA-C-restricted CMV-specific TCR beta clonotypes that dominated the response ex vivo.

TCRdb re-called the reads with MiXCR, one entry per CDR3 protein. The sample holds around 740,000 distinct CDR3 sequences, 35% seen once. The germline V gene has CDR1 SGHTA and CDR2 FQGNSA. This CDR3 is 16 amino acids long. With V trimmed by 5 bases and J by 5 bases, 8 bases remained unmatched. Specimen: PBMCs. This clonotype originated in a human donor in good health (CMV status not recorded). Some clones in this sample may be carry-over from other donors' samples. V usage is TRBV7-2 and J usage is TRBJ2-5; 13 bases are a match to TRBD2. The CDR3 reads CASSPRLAGGGETQYF. Here the CDR3 DNA reads TGTGCCAGCAGCCCCCGACTAGCGGGAGGTGGGGAGACCCAGTACTTC. The full variable domain, its missing parts supplied by reference TRBV7-2 and TRBJ2-5, is GAGVSQSPSNKVTEKGKDVELRCDPISGHTALYWYRQSLGQGLEFLIYFQGNSAPDKSGLPSDRFSAERTGGSVSTLTIQRTQQEDSAVYLCASSPRLAGGGETQYFGPGTRLLVL.